This TCR beta chain was captured in a study of OX40 agonist ivuxolimab in advanced cancers. There are 16 residues in the CDR3. With 4 bases removed from V and 3 bases from J, the gap between germline ends came to 16 bases. From germline, CDR1 is SGHVS and CDR2 FNYEAQ. Patients who had autoimmune disease history or got systemic immunosuppression were left out. Blood specimens came from baseline, cycle 4 day 1, and cycle 7 day 1. Generated by immunoSEQ multiplex PCR, the TCRdb table keeps only in-frame clones and is missing some. Here the sample spans 55,000 to 60,000 clones, about 81% being singletons.

This sequence joins TRBV7-6 and TRBJ1-3; D is perhaps TRBD1 (5 bases). This TCR came from an adult with an advanced solid tumor such as melanoma, head and neck, liver or kidney cancer. Sequenced here: CD4+ or CD8+ T cells sorted from blood, sampled in a trial of the OX40 agonist ivuxolimab. For the CDR3, the DNA is TGTGCCAGCAGCTCACCGGACAAGACTGTTGGAAACACCATATATTTT. Protein sequence: CASSSPDKTVGNTIYF.